This T cell receptor (beta chain) was obtained from a study of blood T cells in healthy people across ages. Through a sample-barcoded 5' primer and a J-beta primer mix, a second PCR was run for roughly 6 to 12 cycles. TCRdb processed the 5' RACE reads anew with MiXCR; each CDR3 protein has one entry. The sample holds about 1,400,000 distinct CDR3 sequences, approximately 60% seen once. Isolation of PBMCs gave at least 6.5 million cells per sample. The CDR3 covers 15 residues. V was cut by 0 bases and J by 3 bases, with 11 bases left in between. The germline gives CDR1 MGHRA, CDR2 YSYEKL. The specimen was blood. This sequence originates from a young man in good health. The chain is built from TRBV4-1 and TRBJ1-2; a possible D gene is TRBD1 (5 bases). CDR3 residues: CASSQEEGRDYGYTF. CDR3 bases: TGCGCCAGCAGCCAAGAGGAGGGGCGGGACTATGGCTACACCTTC.